This TCR beta chain was documented in a study of blood T cell repertoires in COVID-19. The protocol was immunoSEQ multiplex PCR, while the TCRdb copy is restricted to in-frame clones and leaves out a portion. Here the sample spans 95,000 to 110,000 clones, roughly nine tenths being singletons. Trimming pared 3 bases from V and 8 bases from J, leaving 10 bases between. Germline loops: CDR1 MDHEN, CDR2 SYDVKM. The CDR3 consists of 13 residues. The source material was peripheral blood. This chain joins TRBV28 and TRBJ1-4; the D gene is possibly TRBD1 (5 bases). The clonotype comes from a human donor in a cohort sampled during active COVID-19. Here the CDR3 reads CASSLGTAEKLFF. The CDR3, as DNA: TGTGCCAGCAGTTTGGGGACTGCAGAAAAACTGTTTTTT. The full variable domain, rest sourced from reference TRBV28 and TRBJ1-4, is DVKVTQSSRYLVKRTGEKVFLECVQDMDHENMFWYRQDPGLGLRLIYFSYDVKMKEKGDIPEGYSVSREKKERFSLILESASTNQTSMYLCASSLGTAEKLFFGSGTQLSVL.